These T cell receptor beta chains were read from a single sample in a study of T-cell memory formation after mild COVID-19. One entry per CDR3 protein results from TCRdb running MiXCR on the 5' RACE reads. This sample yields about 560,000 distinct CDR3 sequences, of which about 20% are seen a single time; roughly 8.3% belongs to the top ten. Sequenced: PBMCs or a T cell subset sorted from them (not recorded which). Receptors were obtained from an adult woman who had mild COVID-19 (a few samples of this study predate the infection). Cell type and time point are not known. Both conserved end residues are part of each CDR3. D genes are given only for firm matches. Not every row has a clone size; where given, it reads once, few, many or a size class.

size	J	D	V	CDR3	DNA
-	TRBJ1-2	-	TRBV11-2	CASSPVQSQASDGYTF	TGTGCCAGCAGCCCCGTCCAGAGTCAGGCGAGTGATGGCTACACCTTC
-	TRBJ2-7	-	TRBV30	CAWSALLFDPDGQYF	TGTGCCTGGAGTGCCCTCCTTTTCGACCCGGACGGGCAGTACTTC
many	TRBJ2-3	-	TRBV5-1	CASSRDRGGTDTQYF	TGCGCCAGCAGCCGTGACAGAGGGGGCACAGATACGCAGTATTTT
-	TRBJ1-6	-	TRBV7-9	CASSARQNSPLHF	TGTGCCAGCAGCGCCAGACAGAATTCACCCCTCCACTTT
few	TRBJ1-2	-	TRBV6-5	CASSYRAQGVNYGYTF	TGTGCCAGCAGTTACCGGGCCCAGGGAGTGAACTATGGCTACACCTTC
few	TRBJ2-1	TRBD1	TRBV20-1	CSARGDRGPTNEQFF	TGCAGTGCTAGAGGCGACAGGGGCCCAACCAATGAGCAGTTCTTC
few	TRBJ1-4	TRBD1	TRBV2	CASSETSGTVEKLFF	TGTGCCAGCAGTGAAACCTCCGGGACAGTAGAAAAACTGTTTTTT
many	TRBJ1-2	TRBD1	TRBV27	CASSSGTGGFYGYTF	TGTGCCAGCAGTTCAGGGACAGGGGGCTTCTATGGCTACACCTTC
few	TRBJ2-5	TRBD1	TRBV24-1	CATSDFGTGSKETQYF	TGTGCCACCAGTGATTTTGGGACAGGCTCTAAAGAGACCCAGTACTTC
few	TRBJ2-1	-	TRBV12-3/TRBV12-4	CASSQEAPAYNEQFF	TGTGCCAGCAGTCAGGAGGCACCTGCCTACAATGAGCAGTTCTTC
few	TRBJ1-5	-	TRBV7-2	CASSDKSGDQPQHF	TGTGCCAGCAGCGATAAATCAGGAGATCAGCCCCAGCATTTT
few	TRBJ2-5	TRBD2	TRBV12-3/TRBV12-4	CASSFKRGGDQETQYF	TGTGCCAGCAGTTTCAAAAGGGGAGGGGACCAAGAGACCCAGTACTTC
few	TRBJ2-3	-	TRBV6-2/TRBV6-3	CASSYVSGNTDTQYF	TGTGCCAGCAGTTACGTTTCCGGGAACACAGATACGCAGTATTTT
-	TRBJ1-2	-	TRBV6-4	CASSDSRPGPYGYTF	TGTGCCAGCAGTGACTCCCGTCCGGGGCCATATGGCTACACCTTC
-	TRBJ2-3	-	TRBV5-1	CASSPLGSDTQYF	TGCGCCAGCAGCCCGCTGGGCTCAGATACGCAGTATTTT
-	TRBJ2-7	-	TRBV7-9	CASSSLQDKIYEQYF	TGTGCCAGCAGCTCGCTCCAGGACAAGATTTACGAGCAGTACTTC
few	TRBJ2-7	TRBD2	TRBV20-1	CSASGGVRYEQYF	TGCAGTGCTAGCGGGGGGGTGCGCTACGAGCAGTACTTC
-	TRBJ2-2	TRBD2	TRBV5-1	CASSSRTSGITGELFF	TGCGCCAGCAGCAGCAGGACTAGCGGGATCACCGGGGAGCTGTTTTTT
few	TRBJ1-4	TRBD1	TRBV7-8	CASSTNRGKNEKLFF	TGTGCCAGCAGCACCAACAGGGGAAAGAATGAAAAACTGTTTTTT
few	TRBJ1-4	-	TRBV10-3	CAIRPGGGRSEKLFF	TGTGCCATCAGGCCAGGAGGGGGTAGGAGTGAAAAACTGTTTTTT
-	TRBJ2-5	-	TRBV7-6	CASTDLQETQYF	TGTGCCAGCACCGACCTCCAAGAGACCCAGTACTTC
-	TRBJ2-2	-	TRBV9	CASSVALDTGELFF	TGTGCCAGCAGCGTAGCTTTGGACACCGGGGAGCTGTTTTTT
-	TRBJ1-2	TRBD1	TRBV7-3	CASSLSRGKGYTF	TGTGCCAGCAGCTTAAGCAGGGGGAAGGGCTACACCTTC
few	TRBJ2-7	TRBD2	TRBV12-3/TRBV12-4	CASSLARGGEQYF	TGTGCCAGCAGTTTAGCGCGGGGGGGCGAGCAGTACTTC
many	TRBJ1-1	TRBD1	TRBV12-3/TRBV12-4	CASSSWTGGTEAFF	TGTGCCAGCAGTTCGTGGACAGGGGGCACTGAAGCTTTCTTT
-	TRBJ2-4	-	TRBV30	CACTNWGDIQYF	TGTGCCTGTACCAATTGGGGGGACATTCAGTACTTC
few	TRBJ2-7	-	TRBV7-3	CASSQTPGGYEQYF	TGTGCCAGCAGCCAAACCCCAGGAGGCTACGAGCAGTACTTC
-	TRBJ2-3	-	TRBV11-2	CASSHRGTADRTDTQYF	TGTGCCAGCAGCCATCGCGGGACAGCTGACCGCACAGATACGCAGTATTTT
-	TRBJ2-4	-	TRBV7-9	CASSPRPGEGAKNIQYF	TGTGCCAGCAGCCCCCGGCCGGGCGAAGGGGCCAAAAACATTCAGTACTTC
-	TRBJ1-5	TRBD1	TRBV15	CATSRVQGGSNQPQHF	TGTGCCACCAGCAGAGTTCAGGGGGGTAGCAATCAGCCCCAGCATTTT
-	TRBJ2-1	-	TRBV5-1	CASSLDQLPNEQFF	TGCGCCAGCAGCTTGGATCAATTGCCCAATGAGCAGTTCTTC
-	TRBJ2-7	TRBD1	TRBV27	CASRLGQGGGEQYF	TGTGCCAGCAGATTAGGACAGGGTGGGGGCGAGCAGTACTTC
-	TRBJ1-2	TRBD1	TRBV29-1	CSVAGGQGSSGYTF	TGCAGCGTTGCCGGAGGACAGGGGAGTTCTGGCTACACCTTC
-	TRBJ1-3	TRBD1	TRBV7-9	CASSLDRASGNTIYF	TGTGCCAGCAGCCTAGACAGGGCCTCTGGAAACACCATATATTTT
few	TRBJ2-7	TRBD2	TRBV7-9	CASSHTSGVFSYEQYF	TGTGCCAGCAGCCATACCAGCGGGGTCTTCTCCTACGAGCAGTACTTC
-	TRBJ1-1	-	TRBV29-1	CSSGDKPRGMNTEAFF	TGCAGCTCAGGAGACAAGCCCAGGGGCATGAACACTGAAGCTTTCTTT
-	TRBJ2-1	TRBD2	TRBV13	CASSVGLAFDNEQVF	TGTGCCAGCAGCGTGGGACTAGCGTTTGACAATGAGCAGGTCTTC
few	TRBJ2-2	-	TRBV30	CAWSVFPGELFF	TGTGCCTGGAGTGTATTCCCCGGGGAGCTGTTTTTT
few	TRBJ2-4	-	TRBV20-1	CSASPGSKNIQYF	TGCAGTGCCAGTCCAGGGTCCAAAAACATTCAGTACTTC
many	TRBJ2-7	-	TRBV5-1	CASSLASDPAYEQYF	TGCGCCAGCAGCTTGGCCTCGGACCCTGCCTACGAGCAGTACTTC
few	TRBJ2-3	-	TRBV3-1	CASSQEGLTDTQYF	TGTGCCAGCAGCCAAGAGGGTCTCACAGATACGCAGTATTTT